The rows below give T cell receptor beta chains drawn from one sample of a study of control samples from healthy donors and cancer patients. Clones were read by immunoSEQ multiplex PCR, and TCRdb kept only the in-frame ones, dropping some. Among under 65,000 clones listed, around 90% were seen once. The specimen sequenced was PBMCs. These receptor sequences come from a man younger than 40 with colorectal cancer. The CDR3 runs from the conserved cysteine through the conserved F or W. Fields, in order: D gene, clone size, V gene, J gene, CDR3 protein, CDR3 DNA. A D gene is named only where the DNA matches it firmly. Part of the rows lack a size; the others show once, few, many or a class for expanded clones.

-	-	TRBV12-5	TRBJ2-1	CASGLTVRRGGSYNEQFF	TGTGCTAGTGGTTTGACGGTGAGGAGAGGGGGGAGCTACAATGAGCAGTTCTTC
-	-	TRBV19	TRBJ1-5	CASSRAEQGAGQPQHF	TGTGCCAGTAGTAGAGCGGAACAGGGCGCAGGGCAGCCCCAGCATTTT
TRBD1	-	TRBV7-6	TRBJ1-2	CASSLEEGGVGGYTF	TGTGCCAGCAGCTTAGAGGAAGGGGGCGTAGGTGGCTACACCTTC
-	-	TRBV7-2	TRBJ1-2	CASSLQGTNYGYTF	TGTGCCAGCAGCTTACAAGGGACTAACTATGGCTACACCTTC
TRBD2	-	TRBV11-2	TRBJ2-2	CASSSKRGLLRNTGELFF	TGTGCCAGCAGCTCGAAGCGGGGGCTTTTACGTAACACCGGGGAGCTGTTTTTT
-	once	TRBV7-9	TRBJ1-3	CASRWAFSNTIYF	TGTGCCAGCCGCTGGGCCTTTTCTAACACCATATATTTT
TRBD2	-	TRBV10-2	TRBJ2-1	CASTSGGGSMDEQFF	TGCGCCAGCACTAGCGGGGGGGGATCGATGGATGAGCAGTTCTTC
-	-	TRBV12-3/TRBV12-4	TRBJ2-7	CASSFGRIYEQYF	TGTGCCAGCAGTTTCGGGCGAATCTACGAGCAGTACTTC
-	-	TRBV30	TRBJ1-1	CAWTAGGNPEAFF	TGTGCCTGGACCGCGGGGGGGAACCCTGAAGCTTTCTTT
TRBD1	few	TRBV19	TRBJ1-5	CASDDREENQPQHF	TGTGCCAGTGACGACAGGGAGGAAAATCAGCCCCAGCATTTT
-	-	TRBV24-1	TRBJ2-1	CATSGPGLLYNEQFF	TGTGCCACCAGTGGACCGGGGCTACTGTACAATGAGCAGTTCTTC
-	-	TRBV18	TRBJ1-1	CASSPTAVNTEAFF	TGTGCCAGCTCACCTACAGCGGTGAACACTGAAGCTTTCTTT
-	-	TRBV5-4	TRBJ1-1	CASSWAGAVTEAFF	TGTGCCAGCAGTTGGGCAGGGGCGGTCACTGAAGCTTTCTTT
TRBD1	-	TRBV12-3/TRBV12-4	TRBJ1-2	CASSFTGGGYTF	TGTGCCAGCAGTTTTACAGGGGGTGGCTACACCTTC
-	-	TRBV7-6	TRBJ2-3	CASSRGGTDTQYF	TGTGCCAGCAGCAGGGGGGGCACAGATACGCAGTATTTT
-	-	TRBV7-2	TRBJ1-4	CASSFEGRAEKLFF	TGTGCCAGCAGCTTTGAGGGTAGGGCTGAAAAACTGTTTTTT
-	-	TRBV9	TRBJ1-1	CASSPLGALNTEAFF	TGTGCCAGCAGCCCGCTTGGGGCACTGAACACTGAAGCTTTCTTT
-	few	TRBV10-2	TRBJ1-1	CASSESVLTEAFF	TGCGCCAGCAGTGAGTCGGTCCTAACTGAAGCTTTCTTT
-	-	TRBV19	TRBJ2-3	CASSHPPRGDTQYF	TGTGCCAGTAGCCATCCACCCAGGGGAGATACGCAGTATTTT
-	-	TRBV3-1/TRBV3-2	TRBJ2-1	CASSQGRTYKQFF	TGTGCCAGCAGCCAAGGAAGGACTTACAAGCAGTTCTTC
-	-	TRBV4-2	TRBJ2-1	CASSQDGIDEQFF	TGTGCCAGCAGCCAAGATGGTATCGACGAGCAGTTCTTC
-	-	TRBV6-6	TRBJ2-2	CASSGTTNTGELFF	TGTGCCAGCAGCGGGACAACAAACACCGGGGAGCTGTTTTTT
-	-	TRBV10-2	TRBJ2-2	CASTKLPGASGTGELFF	TGCGCCAGCACTAAACTCCCCGGGGCCTCGGGCACCGGGGAGCTGTTTTTT
-	-	TRBV27	TRBJ2-5	CASSLLGGTQYF	TGTGCCAGCAGTTTATTGGGGGGGACCCAGTACTTC
-	once	TRBV12-3/TRBV12-4	TRBJ2-1	CASSFNRVNEQFF	TGTGCCAGCAGCTTTAACAGGGTAAATGAGCAGTTCTTC
-	-	TRBV5-6	TRBJ1-2	CASSLEQGPVYGYTF	TGTGCCAGCAGCTTGGAGCAGGGGCCGGTCTATGGCTACACCTTC
-	-	TRBV2	TRBJ2-4	CASSEAMGEGVIQYF	TGTGCCAGCAGTGAAGCCATGGGGGAAGGAGTCATTCAGTACTTC
-	-	TRBV11-3	TRBJ2-3	CASSYEGGTQYF	TGTGCCAGCAGCTACGAGGGTGGTACGCAGTATTTT
-	few	TRBV7-4	TRBJ1-5	CASRSDYQPQHF	TGTGCCAGCAGGTCGGACTATCAGCCCCAGCATTTT
-	once	TRBV6-5	TRBJ2-3	CASSYDRGADTQYF	TGTGCCAGCAGTTACGACCGAGGCGCAGATACGCAGTATTTT
-	-	TRBV7-9	TRBJ1-1	CASSFEKNTEAFF	TGTGCCAGCAGCTTCGAGAAGAACACTGAAGCTTTCTTT
TRBD1	-	TRBV29-1	TRBJ1-2	CSGDSGLNYGYTF	TGCAGCGGGGACAGCGGTTTAAACTATGGCTACACCTTC
-	-	TRBV12-3/TRBV12-4	TRBJ1-1	CASPNRVGEAFF	TGTGCCAGCCCGAATAGAGTCGGAGAAGCTTTCTTT
TRBD1	-	TRBV7-9	TRBJ2-1	CASSLRDRGLFYNEQFF	TGTGCCAGCAGCCTCCGGGACAGGGGACTCTTCTACAATGAGCAGTTCTTC
TRBD1	-	TRBV25-1	TRBJ1-1	CASSGQGRSTEAFF	TGTGCCAGCAGTGGACAGGGGAGGAGCACTGAAGCTTTCTTT
-	-	TRBV4-3	TRBJ2-7	CASSQGLVSYEQYF	TGCGCCAGCAGCCAAGGTCTGGTTTCCTACGAGCAGTACTTC
TRBD1	-	TRBV7-2	TRBJ2-1	CASSFQTGGVIKYEQFF	TGTGCCAGCAGCTTCCAAACAGGGGGCGTGATTAAATATGAGCAGTTCTTC
TRBD1	-	TRBV10-2	TRBJ1-1	CASSEPRTGAEAFF	TGCGCCAGCAGTGAGCCTCGGACAGGGGCTGAAGCTTTCTTT
-	-	TRBV30	TRBJ1-2	CAHMGGRGYGYTF	TGTGCCCACATGGGGGGAAGGGGCTATGGCTACACCTTC
-	-	TRBV12-3/TRBV12-4	TRBJ1-3	CASSFRDTIYF	TGTGCCAGCAGTTTTAGGGACACCATATATTTT
-	-	TRBV11-2	TRBJ1-3	CASSLRTTSGNTIYF	TGTGCCAGCAGCTTAAGGACAACCTCTGGAAACACCATATATTTT